The present entry profiles one T cell receptor (beta chain) with its context. These data belong to a study of blood T cell repertoires in COVID-19. Here immunoSEQ multiplex PCR was the method, and the copy in TCRdb shows in-frame clones only, minus some. The data contain fewer than 250,000 clones, over 80% of them singletons. The germline V gene has CDR1 SEHNR and CDR2 FQNEAQ (reference sequence). The CDR3 runs to 14 residues. V shed 1 base and J shed 5 bases, with 11 bases lying between them. This sequence originates from a man aged 50-59 years who had been exposed to COVID-19. The specimen sequenced was PBMCs or T cells enriched from blood (not recorded which). J is TRBJ2-5 and V is TRBV7-9; unclear D gene. CDR3 coding DNA: TGTGCCAGCAGCTTAGGGAGTTTGAGGGAGACCCAGTACTTC. Translation gives CASSLGSLRETQYF. Combining the CDR3 with reference TRBV7-9 and TRBJ2-5 gives the whole variable domain DTGVSQNPRHKITKRGQNVTFRCDPISEHNRLYWYRQTLGQGPEFLTYFQNEAQLEKSRLLSDRFSAERPKGSFSTLEIQRTEQGDSAMYLCASSLGSLRETQYFGPGTRLLVL.